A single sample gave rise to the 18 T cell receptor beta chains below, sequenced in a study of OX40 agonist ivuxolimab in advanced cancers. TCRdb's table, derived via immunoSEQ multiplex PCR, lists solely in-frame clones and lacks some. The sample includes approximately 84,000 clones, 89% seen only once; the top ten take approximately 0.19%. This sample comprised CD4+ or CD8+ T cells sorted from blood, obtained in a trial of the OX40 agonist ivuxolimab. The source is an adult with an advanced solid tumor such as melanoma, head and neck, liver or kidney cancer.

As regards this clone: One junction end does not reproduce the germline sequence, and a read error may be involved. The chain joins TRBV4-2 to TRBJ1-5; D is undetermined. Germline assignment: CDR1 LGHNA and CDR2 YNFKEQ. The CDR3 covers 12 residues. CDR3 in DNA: TGTGCCAGCAGCCAAGATCAGCAGTCCGTATATTTT. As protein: CASSQDQQSVYF.

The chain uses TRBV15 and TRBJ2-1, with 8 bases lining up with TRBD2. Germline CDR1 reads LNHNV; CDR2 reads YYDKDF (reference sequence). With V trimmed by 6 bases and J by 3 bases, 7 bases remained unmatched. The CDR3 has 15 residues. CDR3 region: CATRAGGPLYNEQFF. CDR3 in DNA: TGTGCCACCAGGGCGGGGGGCCCCCTCTACAATGAGCAGTTCTTC. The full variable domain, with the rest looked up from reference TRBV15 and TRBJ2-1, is DAMVIQNPRYQVTQFGKPVTLSCSQTLNHNVMYWYQQKSSQAPKLLFHYYDKDFNNEADTPDNFQSRRPNTSFCFLDIRSPGLGDTAMYLCATRAGGPLYNEQFFGPGTRLTVL.

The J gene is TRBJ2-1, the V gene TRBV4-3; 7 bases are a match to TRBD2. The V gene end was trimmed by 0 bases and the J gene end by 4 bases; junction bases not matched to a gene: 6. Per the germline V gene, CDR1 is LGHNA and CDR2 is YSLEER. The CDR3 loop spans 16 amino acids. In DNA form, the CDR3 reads TGCGCCAGCAGCCAAGATGGGCGGGAGTCTTACAATGAGCAGTTCTTC. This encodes CASSQDGRESYNEQFF.

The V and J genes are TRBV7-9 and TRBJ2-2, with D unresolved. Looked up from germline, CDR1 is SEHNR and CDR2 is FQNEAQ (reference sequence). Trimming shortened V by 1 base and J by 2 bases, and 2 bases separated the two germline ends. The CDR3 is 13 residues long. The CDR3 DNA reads TGTGCCAGCAGCTTAGGTAACACCGGGGAGCTGTTTTTT. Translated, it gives CASSLGNTGELFF.

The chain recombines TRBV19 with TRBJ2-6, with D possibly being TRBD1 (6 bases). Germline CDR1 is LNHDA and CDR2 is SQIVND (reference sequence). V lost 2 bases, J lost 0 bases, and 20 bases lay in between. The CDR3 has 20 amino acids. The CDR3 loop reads CASSISRPFDRFSGANVLTF. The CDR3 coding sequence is TGTGCCAGTAGTATAAGCCGTCCGTTCGACAGGTTCTCTGGGGCCAACGTCCTGACTTTC.

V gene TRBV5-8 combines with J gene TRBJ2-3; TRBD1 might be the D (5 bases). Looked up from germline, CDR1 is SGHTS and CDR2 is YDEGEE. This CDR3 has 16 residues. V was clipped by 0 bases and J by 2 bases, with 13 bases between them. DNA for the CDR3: TGTGCCAGCAGCTTGGGACAGAAGAAGACCACAGATACGCAGTATTTT. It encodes CASSLGQKKTTDTQYF.

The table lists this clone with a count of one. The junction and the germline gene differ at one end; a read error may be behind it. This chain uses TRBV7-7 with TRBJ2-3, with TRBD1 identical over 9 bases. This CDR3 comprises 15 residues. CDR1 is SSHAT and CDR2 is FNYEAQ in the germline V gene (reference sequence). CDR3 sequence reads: CASSLGTGITDTQYF. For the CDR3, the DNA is TGTGCTAGCAGCCTGGGGACAGGGATAACAGATACGCAGTATTTT.

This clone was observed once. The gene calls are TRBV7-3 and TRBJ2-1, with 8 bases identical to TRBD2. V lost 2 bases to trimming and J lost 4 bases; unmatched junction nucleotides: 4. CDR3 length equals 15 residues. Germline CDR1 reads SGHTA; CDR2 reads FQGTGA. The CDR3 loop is CASSLLPGGYNEQFF. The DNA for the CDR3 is TGTGCCAGCAGCTTACTACCGGGAGGGTACAATGAGCAGTTCTTC. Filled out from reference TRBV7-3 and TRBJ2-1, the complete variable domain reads GAGVSQTPSNKVTEKGKYVELRCDPISGHTALYWYRQSLGQGPEFLIYFQGTGAADDSGLPNDRFFAVRPEGSVSTLKIQRTERGDSAVYLCASSLLPGGYNEQFFGPGTRLTVL.

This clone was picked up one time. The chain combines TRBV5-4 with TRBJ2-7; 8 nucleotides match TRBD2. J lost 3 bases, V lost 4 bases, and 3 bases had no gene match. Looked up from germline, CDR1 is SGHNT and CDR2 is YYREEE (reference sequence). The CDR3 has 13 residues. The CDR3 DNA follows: TGTGCCAGCAGCCTCGGGGGGGACTACGAGCAGTACTTC. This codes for CASSLGGDYEQYF. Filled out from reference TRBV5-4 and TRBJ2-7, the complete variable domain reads ETGVTQSPTHLIKTRGQQVTLRCSSQSGHNTVSWYQQALGQGPQFIFQYYREEENGRGNFPPRFSGLQFPNYSSELNVNALELDDSALYLCASSLGGDYEQYFGPGTRLTVT.

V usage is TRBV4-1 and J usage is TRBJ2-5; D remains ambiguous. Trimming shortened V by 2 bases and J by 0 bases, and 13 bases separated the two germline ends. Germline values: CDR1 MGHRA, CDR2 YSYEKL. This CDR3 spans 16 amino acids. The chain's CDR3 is CASSQWIGRNQETQYF. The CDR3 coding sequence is TGCGCCAGCAGCCAATGGATCGGTCGGAACCAAGAGACCCAGTACTTC.

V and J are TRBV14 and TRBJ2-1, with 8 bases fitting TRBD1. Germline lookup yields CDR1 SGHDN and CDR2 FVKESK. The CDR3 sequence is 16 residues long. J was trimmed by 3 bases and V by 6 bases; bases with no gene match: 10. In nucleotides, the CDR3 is TGTGCCAGCAGACCGACCGGGACAGGTCTCTACAATGAGCAGTTCTTC. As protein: CASRPTGTGLYNEQFF. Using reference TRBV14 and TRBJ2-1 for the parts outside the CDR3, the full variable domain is EAGVTQFPSHSVIEKGQTVTLRCDPISGHDNLYWYRRVMGKEIKFLLHFVKESKQDESGMPNNRFLAERTGGTYSTLKVQPAELEDSGVYFCASRPTGTGLYNEQFFGPGTRLTVL.

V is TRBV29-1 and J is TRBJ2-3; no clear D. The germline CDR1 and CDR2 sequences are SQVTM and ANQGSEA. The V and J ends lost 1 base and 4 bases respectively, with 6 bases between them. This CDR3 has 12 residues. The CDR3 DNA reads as TGCAGCGTTGAAGGGGGTGCAGATACGCAGTATTTT. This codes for CSVEGGADTQYF.

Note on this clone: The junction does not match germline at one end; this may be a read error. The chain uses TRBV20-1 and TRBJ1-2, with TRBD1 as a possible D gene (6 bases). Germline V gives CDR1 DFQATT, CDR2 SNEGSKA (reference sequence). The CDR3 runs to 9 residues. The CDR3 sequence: CSAHRQDSF. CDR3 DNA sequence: TGCAGTGCTCATAGACAGGACAGCTTC.

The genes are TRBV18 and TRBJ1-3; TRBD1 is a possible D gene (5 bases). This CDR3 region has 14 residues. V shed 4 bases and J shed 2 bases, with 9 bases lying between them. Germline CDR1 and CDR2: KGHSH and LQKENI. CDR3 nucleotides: TGTGCCAGCTCACAAGGGGTAGCTGGAAACACCATATATTTT. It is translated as CASSQGVAGNTIYF. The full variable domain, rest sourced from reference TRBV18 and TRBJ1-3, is NAGVMQNPRHLVRRRGQEARLRCSPMKGHSHVYWYRQLPEEGLKFMVYLQKENIIDESGMPKERFSAEFPKEGPSILRIQQVVRGDSAAYFCASSQGVAGNTIYFGEGSWLTVV.

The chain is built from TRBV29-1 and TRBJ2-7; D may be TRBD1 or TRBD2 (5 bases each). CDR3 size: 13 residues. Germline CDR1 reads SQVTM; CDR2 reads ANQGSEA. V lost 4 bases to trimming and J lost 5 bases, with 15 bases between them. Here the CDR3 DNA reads TGCAGCGTTGTTAAGCCAGGGAGCAACGAGCAGTACGTC. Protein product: CSVVKPGSNEQYV.

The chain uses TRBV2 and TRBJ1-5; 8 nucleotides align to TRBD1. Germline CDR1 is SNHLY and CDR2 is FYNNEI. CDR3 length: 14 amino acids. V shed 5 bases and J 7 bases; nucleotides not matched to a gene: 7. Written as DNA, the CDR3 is TGTGCCAGCAGTCTAGGACAGGGACGACAGCCCCAGCATTTT. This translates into CASSLGQGRQPQHF.

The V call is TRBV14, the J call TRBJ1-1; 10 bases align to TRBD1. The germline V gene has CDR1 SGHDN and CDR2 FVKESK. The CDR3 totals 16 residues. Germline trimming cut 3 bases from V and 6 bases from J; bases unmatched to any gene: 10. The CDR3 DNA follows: TGTGCCAGCAGCCAGCGGGACAGGGGCCCCCCCGCTGAAGCTTTCTTT. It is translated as CASSQRDRGPPAEAFF.

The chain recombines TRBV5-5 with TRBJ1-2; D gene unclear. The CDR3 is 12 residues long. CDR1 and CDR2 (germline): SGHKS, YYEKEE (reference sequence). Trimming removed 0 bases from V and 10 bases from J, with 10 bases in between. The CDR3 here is CASSLGSRDYTF. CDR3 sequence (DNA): TGTGCCAGCAGCTTGGGATCGCGGGACTACACCTTC.